Sequencing of this TCR beta chain was carried out in a study of patients and donors after allogeneic stem cell transplantation. The CDR3 runs to 20 residues. MiXCR, run by TCRdb on the RT-PCR reads, gives a single entry per CDR3 protein. The table lists under 200,000 distinct CDR3 sequences, roughly 31% of them singletons, with roughly 3.2% in the top ten. The genes are TRBV21-1 and TRBJ1-6. TRBV21-1 represents a pseudogene. The receptor was derived from a human donor who was either an allogeneic HSCT recipient or a stem cell or donor lymphocyte infusion donor (not recorded which). It is not recorded whose cells these are; they may come from a transplant donor. The source material was blood, either unsorted or a sorted T cell fraction (not recorded which). CDR3 nucleotide sequence: TGTGCCAGCAGCAAAGGAGGGCGACAGTTAGAATTCTCTTATAATTCACCCCTCCACTTT. It yields the protein CASSKGGRQLEFSYNSPLHF.